This T cell receptor (beta chain) is drawn from a study of cytomegalovirus exposure and HLA in healthy donors. Study details: The same platform was used for the 100 to 150 validation repertoires and the roughly 680 first-cohort repertoires, a later analysis reported.

Germline CDR1 LNHDA, CDR2 SQIVND (reference sequence). There are 13 residues in the CDR3. V shed 8 bases, J shed 6 bases, and the junction held 4 bases outside the gene matches. TCRdb keeps only in-frame clones here, not all; method: immunoSEQ multiplex PCR. The data hold about 330,000 clones, with approximately 90% observed a single time. This clonotype was sampled from a woman aged 30 to 39 in good health and CMV-seropositive. The material sequenced was PBMCs. J is TRBJ1-5 and V is TRBV19, with 10 bases identical to TRBD1. CDR3 loop: CASVTGGSQPQHF. DNA for the CDR3: TGTGCCAGTGTGACAGGGGGCTCTCAGCCCCAGCATTTT.